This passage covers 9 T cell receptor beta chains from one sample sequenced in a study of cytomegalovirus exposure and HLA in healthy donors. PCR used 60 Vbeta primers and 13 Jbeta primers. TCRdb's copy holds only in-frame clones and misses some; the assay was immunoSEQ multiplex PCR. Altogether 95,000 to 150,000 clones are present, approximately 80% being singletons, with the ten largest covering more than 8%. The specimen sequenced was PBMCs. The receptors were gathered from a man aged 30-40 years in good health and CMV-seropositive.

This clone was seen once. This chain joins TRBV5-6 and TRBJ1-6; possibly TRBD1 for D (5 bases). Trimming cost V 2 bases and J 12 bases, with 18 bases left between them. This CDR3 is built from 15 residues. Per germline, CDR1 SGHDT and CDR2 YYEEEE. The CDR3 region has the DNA TGTGCCAGCAGCTTATATCCTACAGGTTTCGAACCCCTCCACTTT. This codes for CASSLYPTGFEPLHF.

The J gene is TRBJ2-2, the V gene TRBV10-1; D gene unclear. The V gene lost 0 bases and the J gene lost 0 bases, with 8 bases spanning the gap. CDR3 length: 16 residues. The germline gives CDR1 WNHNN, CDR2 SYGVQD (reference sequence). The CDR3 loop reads CASSESKGANTGELFF. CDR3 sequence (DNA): TGCGCCAGCAGTGAGTCGAAAGGAGCGAACACCGGGGAGCTGTTTTTT.

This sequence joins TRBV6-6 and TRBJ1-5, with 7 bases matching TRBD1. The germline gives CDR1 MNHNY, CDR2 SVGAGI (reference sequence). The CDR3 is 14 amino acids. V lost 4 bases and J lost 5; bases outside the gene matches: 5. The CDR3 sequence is CASSSTGIDQPQHF. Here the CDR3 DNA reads TGTGCCAGCAGTTCGACAGGGATTGATCAGCCCCAGCATTTT.

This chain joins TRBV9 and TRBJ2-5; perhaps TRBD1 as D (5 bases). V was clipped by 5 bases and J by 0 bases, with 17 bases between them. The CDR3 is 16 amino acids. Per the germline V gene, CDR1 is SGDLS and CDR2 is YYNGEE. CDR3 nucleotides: TGTGCCAGCAGTCCTGGGGCGAGTTTGTACCAAGAGACCCAGTACTTC. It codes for CASSPGASLYQETQYF.

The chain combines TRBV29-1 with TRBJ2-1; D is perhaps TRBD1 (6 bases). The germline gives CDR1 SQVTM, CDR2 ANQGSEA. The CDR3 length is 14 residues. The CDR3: CSGTRGQPPDEQFF. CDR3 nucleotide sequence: TGCAGTGGGACCCGCGGACAGCCACCCGATGAGCAGTTCTTC.

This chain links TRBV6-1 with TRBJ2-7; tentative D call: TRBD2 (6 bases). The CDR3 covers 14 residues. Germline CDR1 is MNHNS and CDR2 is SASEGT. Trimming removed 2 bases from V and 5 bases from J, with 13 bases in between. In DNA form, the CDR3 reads TGTGCCAGCAGTGAAATAAATGGAGGGGACGAGCAGTACTTC. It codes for CASSEINGGDEQYF.

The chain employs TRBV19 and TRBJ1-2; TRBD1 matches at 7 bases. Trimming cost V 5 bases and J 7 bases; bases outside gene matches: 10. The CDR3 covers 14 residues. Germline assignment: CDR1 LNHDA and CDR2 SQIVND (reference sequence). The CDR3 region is CASSPSTGVGGYTF. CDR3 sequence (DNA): TGTGCCAGTAGTCCGAGTACAGGGGTAGGTGGCTACACCTTC.

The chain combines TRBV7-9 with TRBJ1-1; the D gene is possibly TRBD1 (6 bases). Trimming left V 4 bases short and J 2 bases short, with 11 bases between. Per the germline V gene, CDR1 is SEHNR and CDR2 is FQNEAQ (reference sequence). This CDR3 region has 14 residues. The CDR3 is CASSSGQSNTEAFF. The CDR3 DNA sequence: TGTGCCAGCAGCTCAGGACAGAGCAACACTGAAGCTTTCTTT.

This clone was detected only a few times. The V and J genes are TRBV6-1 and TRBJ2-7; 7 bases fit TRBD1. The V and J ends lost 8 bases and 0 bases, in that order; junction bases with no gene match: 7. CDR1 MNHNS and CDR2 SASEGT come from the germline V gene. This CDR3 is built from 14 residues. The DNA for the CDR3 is TGTGCCAGCGAGACGAGGACAGGCTCCTACGAGCAGTACTTC. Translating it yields CASETRTGSYEQYF.